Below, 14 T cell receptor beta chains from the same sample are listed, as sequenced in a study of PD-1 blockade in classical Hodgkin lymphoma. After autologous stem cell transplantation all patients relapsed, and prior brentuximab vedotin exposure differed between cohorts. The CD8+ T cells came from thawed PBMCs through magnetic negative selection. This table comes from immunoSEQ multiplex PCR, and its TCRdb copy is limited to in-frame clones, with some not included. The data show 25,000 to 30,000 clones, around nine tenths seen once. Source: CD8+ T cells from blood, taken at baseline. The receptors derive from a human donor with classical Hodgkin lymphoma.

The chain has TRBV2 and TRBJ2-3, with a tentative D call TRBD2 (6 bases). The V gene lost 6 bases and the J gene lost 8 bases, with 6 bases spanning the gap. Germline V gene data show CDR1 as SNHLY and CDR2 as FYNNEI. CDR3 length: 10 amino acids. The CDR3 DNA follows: TGTGCCAGCAGCGGGGGTACGCAGTATTTT. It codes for CASSGGTQYF. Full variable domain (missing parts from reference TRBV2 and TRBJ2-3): EPEVTQTPSHQVTQMGQEVILRCVPISNHLYFYWYRQILGQKVEFLVSFYNNEISEKSEIFDDQFSVERPDGSNFTLKIRSTKLEDSAMYFCASSGGTQYFGPGTRLTVL.

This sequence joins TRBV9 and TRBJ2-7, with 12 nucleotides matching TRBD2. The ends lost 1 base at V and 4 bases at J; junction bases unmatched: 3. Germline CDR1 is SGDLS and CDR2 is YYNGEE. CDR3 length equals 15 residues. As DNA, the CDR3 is TGTGCCAGCAGCGTATCCGGGACTAGCGGGTACGAGCAGTACTTC. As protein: CASSVSGTSGYEQYF.

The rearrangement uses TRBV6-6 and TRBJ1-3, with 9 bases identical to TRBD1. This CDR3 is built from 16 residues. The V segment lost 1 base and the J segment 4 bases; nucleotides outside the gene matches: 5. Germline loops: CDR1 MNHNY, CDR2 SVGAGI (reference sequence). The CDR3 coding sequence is TGTGCCAGCAGTTACTACGGACAGGGGTCGGGAAACACCATATATTTT. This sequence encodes CASSYYGQGSGNTIYF.

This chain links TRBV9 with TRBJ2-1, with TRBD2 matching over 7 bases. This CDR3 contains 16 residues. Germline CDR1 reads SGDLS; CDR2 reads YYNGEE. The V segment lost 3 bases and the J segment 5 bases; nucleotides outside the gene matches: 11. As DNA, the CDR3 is TGTGCCAGCAGCGCTCACCCGAGCGGGACCAACAATGAGCAGTTCTTC. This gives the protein CASSAHPSGTNNEQFF.

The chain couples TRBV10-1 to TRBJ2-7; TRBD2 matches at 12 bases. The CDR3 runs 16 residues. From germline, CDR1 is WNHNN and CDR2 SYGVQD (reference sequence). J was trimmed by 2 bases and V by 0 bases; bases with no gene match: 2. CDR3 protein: CASSESTSGRTYEQYF. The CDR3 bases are TGCGCCAGCAGTGAGTCAACTAGCGGGAGGACCTACGAGCAGTACTTC.

The CDR3 protein is CASSLGVKTGATYEQYF. Here the CDR3 DNA reads TGTGCCAGCAGCTTAGGAGTAAAAACGGGAGCGACCTACGAGCAGTACTTC. The chain employs TRBV5-6 and TRBJ2-7; D may be TRBD2 (6 bases). V was shortened by 2 bases and J by 2 bases, with 20 bases between the two germline ends. This CDR3 comprises 17 residues. Germline CDR1 reads SGHDT; CDR2 reads YYEEEE.

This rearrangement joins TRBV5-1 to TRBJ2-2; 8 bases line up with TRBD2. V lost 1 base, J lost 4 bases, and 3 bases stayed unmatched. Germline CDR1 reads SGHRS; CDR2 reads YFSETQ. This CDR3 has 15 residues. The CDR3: CASSLTSGTTGELFF. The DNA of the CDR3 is TGCGCCAGCAGCTTGACTAGCGGAACCACCGGGGAGCTGTTTTTT.

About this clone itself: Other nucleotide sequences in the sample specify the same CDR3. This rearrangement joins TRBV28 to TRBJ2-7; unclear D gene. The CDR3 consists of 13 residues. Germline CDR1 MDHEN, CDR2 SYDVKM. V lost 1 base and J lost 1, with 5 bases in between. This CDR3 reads CASSLLGSYEQYF. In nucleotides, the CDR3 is TGTGCCAGCAGTTTATTGGGGTCCTACGAGCAGTACTTC.

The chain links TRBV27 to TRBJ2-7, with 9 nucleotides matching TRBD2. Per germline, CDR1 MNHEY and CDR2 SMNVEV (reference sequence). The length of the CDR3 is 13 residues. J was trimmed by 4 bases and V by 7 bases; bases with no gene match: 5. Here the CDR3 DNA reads TGTGCCAGCAAGGATAGCGGGAGATACGAGCAGTACTTC. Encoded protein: CASKDSGRYEQYF.

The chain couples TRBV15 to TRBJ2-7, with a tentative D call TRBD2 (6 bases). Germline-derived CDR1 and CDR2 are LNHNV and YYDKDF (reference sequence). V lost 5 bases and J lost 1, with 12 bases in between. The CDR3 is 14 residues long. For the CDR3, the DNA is TGTGCCACCAGCGGCGGGACTCTGTCCTACGAGCAGTACTTC. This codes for CATSGGTLSYEQYF.

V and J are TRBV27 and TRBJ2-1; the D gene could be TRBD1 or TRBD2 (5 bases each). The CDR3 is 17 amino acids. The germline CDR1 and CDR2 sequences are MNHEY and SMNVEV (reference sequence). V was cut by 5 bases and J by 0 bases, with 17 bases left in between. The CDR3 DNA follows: TGTGCCAGCAGTCGGGGCTGGGCCCAAAGCTCCTACAATGAGCAGTTCTTC. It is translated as CASSRGWAQSSYNEQFF.

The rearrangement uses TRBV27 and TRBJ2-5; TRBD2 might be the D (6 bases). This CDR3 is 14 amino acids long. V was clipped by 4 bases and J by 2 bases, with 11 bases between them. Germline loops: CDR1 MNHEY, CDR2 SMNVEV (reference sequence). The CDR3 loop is CASSSLGTQETQYF. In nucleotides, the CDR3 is TGTGCCAGCAGTTCATTGGGGACTCAAGAGACCCAGTACTTC.

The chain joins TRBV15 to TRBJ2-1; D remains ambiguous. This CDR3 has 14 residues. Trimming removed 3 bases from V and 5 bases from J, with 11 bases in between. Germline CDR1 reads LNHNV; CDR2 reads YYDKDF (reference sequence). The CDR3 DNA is TGTGCCACCAGCAGCGGGCTGGGTCACAATGAGCAGTTCTTC. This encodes CATSSGLGHNEQFF.

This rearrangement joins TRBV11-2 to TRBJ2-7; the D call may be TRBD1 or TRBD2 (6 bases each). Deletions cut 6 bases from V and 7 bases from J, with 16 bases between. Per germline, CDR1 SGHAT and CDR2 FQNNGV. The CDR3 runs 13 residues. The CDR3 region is CASSPGGQTEQYF. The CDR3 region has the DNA TGTGCCAGCAGTCCCGGGGGACAAACGGAGCAGTACTTC.